This entry lists 13 T cell receptor beta chains sequenced from one sample in a study of low-dose radiotherapy and immunotherapy resistance in tumors. Both TCRalpha and TCRbeta chains were reverse transcribed with V-gene-specific primers. PCR amplification of the TCRs was performed with Phusion for 20 PCR cycles, and it relied on a constant-region primer together with a V-primer adapter. TCRdb analysed the reads with MiXCR anew, one entry per CDR3 protein. The sample contains tens of thousands of distinct CDR3 sequences, 15% to 20% of which appear only once. Time point described: before trial treatment. The source was PBMCs, collected before treatment. These receptors were collected from a male donor with prostate cancer.

This clonotype came up many times. The CDR3 nucleotides are TGCGCCAGCAGCCAGGCTGACTCCTACAATGAGCAGTTCTTC. As protein: CASSQADSYNEQFF. The chain links TRBV4-1 to TRBJ2-1; D gene ambiguous. V was clipped by 3 bases and J by 0 bases, with 6 bases between them. The length of the CDR3 is 14 residues. From germline, CDR1 is MGHRA and CDR2 YSYEKL.

The chain combines TRBV6-8 with TRBJ1-4; a possible D gene is TRBD1 (5 bases). CDR1 is MNHGY and CDR2 is SAAAGT in the germline V gene. Trimming pared 2 bases from V and 5 bases from J, leaving 18 bases between. The CDR3 has 17 amino acids. As DNA, the CDR3 is TGTGCCAGCAGTTACAACCTGGCGCAGGGTCAAAATGAAAAACTGTTTTTT. It is translated as CASSYNLAQGQNEKLFF.

In this sample, this clonotype turned up many times. The chain has TRBV3-1 and TRBJ2-7, with D perhaps being TRBD1 or TRBD2 (5 bases each). V was clipped by 4 bases and J by 4 bases, with 14 bases between them. The germline CDR1 and CDR2 sequences are LGHDT and YNNKEL (reference sequence). The CDR3 is 14 amino acids. The CDR3 sequence is CASSPFRDGYEQYF. As DNA, the CDR3 is TGTGCCAGCAGCCCATTCCGGGACGGATACGAGCAGTACTTC.

There are a few counts of this clonotype. This chain joins TRBV28 and TRBJ2-7; D remains ambiguous. The germline CDR1 and CDR2 sequences are MDHEN and SYDVKM. This CDR3 region has 16 residues. V was clipped by 3 bases and J by 2 bases, with 17 bases between them. CDR3: CASSLGSGGSPYEQYF. The CDR3 DNA is TGTGCCAGCAGTTTGGGGTCAGGCGGATCCCCCTACGAGCAGTACTTC.

The table lists this clonotype with many counts. This chain connects TRBV7-3 to TRBJ1-2; D remains unclear. The germline gives CDR1 SGHTA, CDR2 FQGTGA. There are 13 residues in the CDR3. V was pared by 5 bases and J by 3 bases, with 10 bases between. The CDR3 DNA is TGTGCCAGCAGCACCCCGGGCCACTATGGCTACACCTTC. Translated, it gives CASSTPGHYGYTF.

CDR3: CASRPEVSYEQYF. CDR3 bases: TGTGCCAGTAGACCCGAGGTCTCCTACGAGCAGTACTTC. The chain employs TRBV19 and TRBJ2-7; D ambiguous. This CDR3 has 13 residues. Germline assignment: CDR1 LNHDA and CDR2 SQIVND (reference sequence). The germline V and J ends were trimmed by 6 bases and 0 bases, with 9 bases remaining between them.

This sequence joins TRBV6-8 and TRBJ2-1; 7 bases align to TRBD1. In germline, CDR1 is MNHGY, CDR2 SAAAGT. The V gene end was trimmed by 6 bases and the J gene end by 12 bases; junction bases not matched to a gene: 14. The CDR3 consists of 14 residues. The CDR3 DNA sequence: TGTGCCAGCAGGGCTCGGCAGGGGGTAGATACGCAGTTCTTC. It is translated as CASRARQGVDTQFF.

This clonotype was seen many times. The chain has TRBV6-2 or TRBV6-3 and TRBJ1-1; no clear D. This CDR3 is 15 amino acids long. Germline V gene lookup returns CDR1 MNHEY and CDR2 SVGEGT. Trimming removed 0 bases from V and 5 bases from J, with 13 bases in between. DNA of the CDR3: TGTGCCAGCAGTTACTCCAACGATTTAAGGACTGAAGCTTTCTTT. Protein product: CASSYSNDLRTEAFF.

The V call is TRBV6-4, the J call TRBJ1-1; D is unclear. The V end was cut by 4 bases, the J end by 7 bases, with 7 bases between. The CDR3 is 11 residues long. Looked up from germline, CDR1 is MRHNA and CDR2 is SNTAGT. CDR3 DNA sequence: TGTGCCAGCAGTGTCGGGTGTGAAGCTTTCTTT. This codes for CASSVGCEAFF.

This clonotype has at least ten counts. This chain uses TRBV11-3 with TRBJ2-1; tentatively, D is TRBD2 (5 bases). Trimming shortened V by 5 bases and J by 0 bases, and 5 bases separated the two germline ends. The CDR3 has 13 amino acids. Germline CDR1 reads SGHNT; CDR2 reads YENEEA. CDR3 sequence: CASSRDSYNEQFF. CDR3 nucleotides: TGTGCCAGCAGCCGGGACTCCTACAATGAGCAGTTCTTC.

This clonotype has ten or more counts. J is TRBJ1-2 and V is TRBV7-9; 11 nucleotides agree with TRBD1. The length of the CDR3 is 17 residues. The V gene end was trimmed by 5 bases and the J gene end by 4 bases; junction bases not matched to a gene: 12. CDR1 and CDR2 (germline): SEHNR, FQNEAQ (reference sequence). The CDR3 region has the DNA TGTGCCAGCAGCACGGACAGGGGGCGTGAGGGACTCTATGGCTACACCTTC. Amino acid sequence: CASSTDRGREGLYGYTF. The entire variable domain, with the rest obtained from reference TRBV7-9 and TRBJ1-2, is as follows: DTGVSQNPRHKITKRGQNVTFRCDPISEHNRLYWYRQTLGQGPEFLTYFQNEAQLEKSRLLSDRFSAERPKGSFSTLEIQRTEQGDSAMYLCASSTDRGREGLYGYTFGSGTRLTVV.

This clonotype was picked up many times. V gene TRBV19 combines with J gene TRBJ1-5, with TRBD1 as a possible D gene (5 bases). The CDR3 totals 13 residues. Trimming removed 6 bases from V and 8 bases from J, with 14 bases in between. Germline values: CDR1 LNHDA, CDR2 SQIVND (reference sequence). The CDR3 is CASSEGLGEPQHF. CDR3 in DNA: TGTGCCAGTAGCGAGGGACTTGGGGAGCCCCAGCATTTT.

Many counts were recorded for this clonotype. The rearrangement links TRBV5-1 to TRBJ2-1, with 7 bases fitting TRBD2. The ends lost 2 bases at V and 3 bases at J; junction bases unmatched: 5. CDR3 size: 15 residues. Germline CDR1 reads SGHRS; CDR2 reads YFSETQ. As DNA, the CDR3 is TGCGCCAGCAGCTTTGGCGGGGGAAACTACAATGAGCAGTTCTTC. As protein: CASSFGGGNYNEQFF.